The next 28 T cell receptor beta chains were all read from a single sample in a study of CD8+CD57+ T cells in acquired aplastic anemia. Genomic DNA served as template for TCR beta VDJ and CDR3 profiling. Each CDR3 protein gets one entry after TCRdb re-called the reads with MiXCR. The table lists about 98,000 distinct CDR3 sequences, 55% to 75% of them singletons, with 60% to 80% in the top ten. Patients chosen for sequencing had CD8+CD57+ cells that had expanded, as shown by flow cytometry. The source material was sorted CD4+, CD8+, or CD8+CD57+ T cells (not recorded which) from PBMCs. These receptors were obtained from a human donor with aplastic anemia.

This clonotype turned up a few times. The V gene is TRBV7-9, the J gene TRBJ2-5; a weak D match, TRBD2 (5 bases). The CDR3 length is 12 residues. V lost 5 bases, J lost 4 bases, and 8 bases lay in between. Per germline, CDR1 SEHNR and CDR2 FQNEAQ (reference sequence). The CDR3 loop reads CASSPAGETQYF. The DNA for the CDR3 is TGTGCCAGCAGCCCGGCGGGAGAGACCCAGTACTTC.

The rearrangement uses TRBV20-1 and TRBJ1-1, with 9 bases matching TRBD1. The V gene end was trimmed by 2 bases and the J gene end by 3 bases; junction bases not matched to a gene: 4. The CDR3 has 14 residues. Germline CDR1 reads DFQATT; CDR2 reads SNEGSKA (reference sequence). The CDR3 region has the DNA TGCAGTGCTAGAACAGGGGGCGCTTACACTGAAGCTTTCTTT. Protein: CSARTGGAYTEAFF.

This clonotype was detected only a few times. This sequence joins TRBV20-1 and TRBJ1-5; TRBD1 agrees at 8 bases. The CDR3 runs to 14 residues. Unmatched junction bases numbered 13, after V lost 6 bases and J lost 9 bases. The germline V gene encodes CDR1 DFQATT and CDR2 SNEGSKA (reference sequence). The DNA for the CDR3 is TGCAGTGCGCGGGAGACAGGGGTACAGTGGCCCCAGCATTTT. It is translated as CSARETGVQWPQHF.

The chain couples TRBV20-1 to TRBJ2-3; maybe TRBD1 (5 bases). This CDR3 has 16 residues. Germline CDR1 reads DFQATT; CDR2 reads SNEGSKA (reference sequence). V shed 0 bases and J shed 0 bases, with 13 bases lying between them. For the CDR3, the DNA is TGCAGTGCTAGAGATTTAAGTTACAGGAGCACAGATACGCAGTATTTT. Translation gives CSARDLSYRSTDTQYF.

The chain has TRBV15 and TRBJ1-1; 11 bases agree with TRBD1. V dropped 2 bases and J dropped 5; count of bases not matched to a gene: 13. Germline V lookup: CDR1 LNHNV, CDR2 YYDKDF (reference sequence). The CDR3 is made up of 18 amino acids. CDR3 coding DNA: TGTGCCACCAGCAGACCATTTCCGGGACAGGGGGGGGTTACTGAAGCTTTCTTT. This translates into CATSRPFPGQGGVTEAFF.

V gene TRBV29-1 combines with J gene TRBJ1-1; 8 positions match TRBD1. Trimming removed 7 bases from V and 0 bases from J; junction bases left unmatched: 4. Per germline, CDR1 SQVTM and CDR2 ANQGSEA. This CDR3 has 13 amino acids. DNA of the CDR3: TGCAGCGCCGCGACAGGGGTGAACACTGAAGCTTTCTTT. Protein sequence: CSAATGVNTEAFF.

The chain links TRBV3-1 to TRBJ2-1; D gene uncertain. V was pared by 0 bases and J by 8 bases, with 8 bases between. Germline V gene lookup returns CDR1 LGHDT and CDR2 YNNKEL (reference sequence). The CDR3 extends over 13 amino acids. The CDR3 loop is CASSQDAQDEQFF. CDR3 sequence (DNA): TGTGCCAGCAGCCAAGATGCCCAGGATGAGCAGTTCTTC.

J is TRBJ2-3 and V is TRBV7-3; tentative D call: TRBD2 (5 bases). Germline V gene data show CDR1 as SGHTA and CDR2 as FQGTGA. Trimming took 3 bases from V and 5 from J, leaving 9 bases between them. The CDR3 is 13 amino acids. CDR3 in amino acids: CASSLPGIDTQYF. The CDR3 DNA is TGTGCCAGCAGCTTGCCGGGGATAGATACGCAGTATTTT.

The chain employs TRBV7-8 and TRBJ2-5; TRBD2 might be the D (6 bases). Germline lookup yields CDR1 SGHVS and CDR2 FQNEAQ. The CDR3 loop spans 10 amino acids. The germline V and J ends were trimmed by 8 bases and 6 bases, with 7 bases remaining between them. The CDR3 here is CASGGKTQYF. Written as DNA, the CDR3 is TGTGCCAGCGGCGGGAAGACCCAGTACTTC.

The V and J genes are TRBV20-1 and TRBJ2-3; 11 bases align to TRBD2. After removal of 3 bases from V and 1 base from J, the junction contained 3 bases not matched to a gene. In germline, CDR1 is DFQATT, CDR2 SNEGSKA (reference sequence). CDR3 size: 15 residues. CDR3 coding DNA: TGCAGTGCTAGGGCGACTAGCGGGGGCACAGATACGCAGTATTTT. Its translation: CSARATSGGTDTQYF.

The CDR3 DNA is TGTGCCAGCAGCCAGCTTCTAGGCTACGAGCAGTACTTC. Residues: CASSQLLGYEQYF. The V call is TRBV7-8, the J call TRBJ2-7; D uncertain. The germline V and J ends were trimmed by 5 bases and 3 bases, with 11 bases remaining between them. CDR1 and CDR2 from the germline V gene are SGHVS and FQNEAQ. The CDR3 covers 13 residues.

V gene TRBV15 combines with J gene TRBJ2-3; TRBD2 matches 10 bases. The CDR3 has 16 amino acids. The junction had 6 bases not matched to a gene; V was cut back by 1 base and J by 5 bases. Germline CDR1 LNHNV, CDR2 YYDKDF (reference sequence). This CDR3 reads CATSRGSAGGGDTQYF. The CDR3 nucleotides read TGTGCCACCAGCAGAGGCTCAGCGGGAGGGGGAGATACGCAGTATTTT.

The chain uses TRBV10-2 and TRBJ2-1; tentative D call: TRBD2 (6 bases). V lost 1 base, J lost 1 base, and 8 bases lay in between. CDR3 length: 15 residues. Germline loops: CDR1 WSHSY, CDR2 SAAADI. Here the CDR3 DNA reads TGCGCCAGCAGTGAGTTTGGGGGGTCCTACAATGAGCAGTTCTTC. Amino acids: CASSEFGGSYNEQFF.

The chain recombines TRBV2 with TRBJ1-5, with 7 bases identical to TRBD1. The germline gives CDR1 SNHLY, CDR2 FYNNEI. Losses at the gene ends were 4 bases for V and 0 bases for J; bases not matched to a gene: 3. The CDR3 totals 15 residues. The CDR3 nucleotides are TGTGCCAGCAGTGGACAGGGTTATAGCAATCAGCCCCAGCATTTT. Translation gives CASSGQGYSNQPQHF.

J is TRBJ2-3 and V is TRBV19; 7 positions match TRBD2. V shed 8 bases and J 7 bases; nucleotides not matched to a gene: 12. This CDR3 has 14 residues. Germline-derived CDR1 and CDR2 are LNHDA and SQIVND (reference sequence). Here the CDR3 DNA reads TGTGCCAGTGACCCAGCGGGACTGGGAAATACGCAGTATTTT. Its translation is CASDPAGLGNTQYF.

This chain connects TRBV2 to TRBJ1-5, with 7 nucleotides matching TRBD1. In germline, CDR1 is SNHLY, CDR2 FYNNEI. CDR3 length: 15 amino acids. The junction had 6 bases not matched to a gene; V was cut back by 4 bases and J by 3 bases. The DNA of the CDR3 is TGTGCCAGCAGTGGACAGGGCCCTGACAATCAGCCCCAGCATTTT. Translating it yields CASSGQGPDNQPQHF.

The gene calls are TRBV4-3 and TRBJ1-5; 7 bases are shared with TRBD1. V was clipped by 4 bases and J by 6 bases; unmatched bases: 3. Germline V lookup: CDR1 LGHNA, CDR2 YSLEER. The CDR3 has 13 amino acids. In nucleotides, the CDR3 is TGCGCCAGCAGCCCCAACAGGGGTCAGCCCCAGCATTTT. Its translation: CASSPNRGQPQHF.

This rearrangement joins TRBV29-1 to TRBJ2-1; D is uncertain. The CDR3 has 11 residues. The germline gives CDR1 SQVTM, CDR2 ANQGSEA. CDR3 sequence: CNATIYNEQFF. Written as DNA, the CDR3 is TGCAATGCTACCATCTACAATGAGCAGTTCTTC.

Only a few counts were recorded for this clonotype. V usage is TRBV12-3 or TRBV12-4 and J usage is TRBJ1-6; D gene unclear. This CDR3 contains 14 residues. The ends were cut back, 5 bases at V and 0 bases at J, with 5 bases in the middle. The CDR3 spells CASSVSSYNSPLHF. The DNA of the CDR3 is TGTGCCAGCAGTGTAAGCTCCTATAATTCACCCCTCCACTTT.

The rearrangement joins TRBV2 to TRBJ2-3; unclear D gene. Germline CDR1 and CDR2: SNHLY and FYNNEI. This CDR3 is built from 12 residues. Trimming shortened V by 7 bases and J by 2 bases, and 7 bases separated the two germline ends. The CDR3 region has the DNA TGTGCCAGCATTCAGCCCACAGATACGCAGTATTTT. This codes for CASIQPTDTQYF.

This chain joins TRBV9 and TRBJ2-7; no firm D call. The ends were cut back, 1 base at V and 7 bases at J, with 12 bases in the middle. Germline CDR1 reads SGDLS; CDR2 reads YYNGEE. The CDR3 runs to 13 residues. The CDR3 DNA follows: TGTGCCAGCAGCGTATCCCCCAGTGGGGAGCAGTACTTC. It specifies CASSVSPSGEQYF.

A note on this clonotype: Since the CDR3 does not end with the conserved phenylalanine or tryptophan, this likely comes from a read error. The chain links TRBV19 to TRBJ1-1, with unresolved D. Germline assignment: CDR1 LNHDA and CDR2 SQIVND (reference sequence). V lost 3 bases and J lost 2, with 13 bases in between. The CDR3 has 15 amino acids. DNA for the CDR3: TGTGCCAGTAGTATGAACCACCTTCCTAACACTGAAGCTTTCTCT. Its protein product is CASSMNHLPNTEAFS.

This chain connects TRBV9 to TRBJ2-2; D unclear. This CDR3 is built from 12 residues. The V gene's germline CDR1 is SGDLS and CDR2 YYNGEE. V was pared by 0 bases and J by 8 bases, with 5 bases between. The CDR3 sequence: CASSVEWGELFF. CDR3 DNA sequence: TGTGCCAGCAGCGTAGAGTGGGGGGAGCTGTTTTTT. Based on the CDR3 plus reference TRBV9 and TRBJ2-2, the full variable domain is DSGVTQTPKHLITATGQRVTLRCSPRSGDLSVYWYQQSLDQGLQFLIQYYNGEERAKGNILERFSAQQFPDLHSELNLSSLELGDSALYFCASSVEWGELFFGEGSRLTVL.

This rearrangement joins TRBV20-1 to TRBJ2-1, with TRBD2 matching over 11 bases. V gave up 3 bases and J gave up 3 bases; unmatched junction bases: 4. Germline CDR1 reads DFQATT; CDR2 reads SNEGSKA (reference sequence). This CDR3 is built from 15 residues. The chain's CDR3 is CSASPGTSGYNEQFF. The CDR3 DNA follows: TGCAGTGCTAGCCCCGGGACTAGCGGCTACAATGAGCAGTTCTTC.

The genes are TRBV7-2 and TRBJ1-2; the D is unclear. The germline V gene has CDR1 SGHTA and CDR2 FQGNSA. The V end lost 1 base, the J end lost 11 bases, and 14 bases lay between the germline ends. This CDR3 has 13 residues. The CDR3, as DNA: TGTGCCAGCAGCTTAGGGGTGTCGAGCAAATACACCTTC. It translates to CASSLGVSSKYTF.

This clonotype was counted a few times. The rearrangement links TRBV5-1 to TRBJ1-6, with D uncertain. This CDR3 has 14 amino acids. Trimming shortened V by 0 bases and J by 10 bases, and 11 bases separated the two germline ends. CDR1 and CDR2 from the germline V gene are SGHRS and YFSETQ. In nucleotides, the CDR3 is TGCGCCAGCAGCTTGGCCGGAAGAGGCTCACCCCTCCACTTT. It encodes CASSLAGRGSPLHF. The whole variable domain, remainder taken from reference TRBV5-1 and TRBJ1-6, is KAGVTQTPRYLIKTRGQQVTLSCSPISGHRSVSWYQQTPGQGLQFLFEYFSETQRNKGNFPGRFSGRQFSNSRSEMNVSTLELGDSALYLCASSLAGRGSPLHFGNGTRLTVT.

The CDR3 spells CAISESTSVYEQYF. The DNA for the CDR3 is TGTGCCATCAGTGAGTCTACTAGCGTATACGAGCAGTACTTC. This chain joins TRBV10-3 and TRBJ2-7, with 7 bases that match TRBD2. V trimming: 0 bases; J trimming: 4 bases; junction bases outside the gene matches: 3. There are 14 residues in the CDR3. The germline CDR1 and CDR2 sequences are ENHRY and SYGVKD.

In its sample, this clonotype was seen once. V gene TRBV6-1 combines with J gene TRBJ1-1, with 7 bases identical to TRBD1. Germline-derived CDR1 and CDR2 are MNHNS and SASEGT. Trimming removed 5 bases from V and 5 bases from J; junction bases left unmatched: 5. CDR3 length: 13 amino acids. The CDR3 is CASSYRGRTEAFF. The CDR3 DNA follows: TGTGCCAGCAGTTACAGGGGAAGGACTGAAGCTTTCTTT.